The subject of this entry is one TCR beta chain. Antigen: not known. The data originate from a study of CD8 T cells in Susac syndrome. RNA in amounts of about 0.5 to 1 ug was reverse transcribed with random hexamers. TCRdb itself ran the immunoSEQ multiplex PCR reads through MiXCR, one entry per CDR3 protein. The sample includes under 200,000 distinct CDR3 sequences, roughly nine tenths of them seen just once. Sequencing of TCR beta drew on CD8+ and CD4+ T cells from blood. Isolation of CD8+ and CD4+ T cells was performed negatively, whereas enrichment of TEMRA cells was done by FACS. CDR3 size: 20 residues. Germline assignment: CDR1 LGHNA and CDR2 YNFKEQ. V lost 0 bases, J lost 0 bases, and 10 bases stayed unmatched. Study results and limitations: The TCR sequencing and HLA analysis in the study involved a relatively small number of individuals, as the study acknowledged.

Material for sequencing was CD4+ T cells from PBMCs. The TCR comes from a human donor in good health. The genes are TRBV4-2 and TRBJ2-6, with TRBD1 identical over 8 bases. CDR3 DNA: TGTGCCAGCAGCCAAGAAAGTGGGACAGGCTCTCTCTCTGGGGCCAACGTCCTGACTTTC. Residues: CASSQESGTGSLSGANVLTF.